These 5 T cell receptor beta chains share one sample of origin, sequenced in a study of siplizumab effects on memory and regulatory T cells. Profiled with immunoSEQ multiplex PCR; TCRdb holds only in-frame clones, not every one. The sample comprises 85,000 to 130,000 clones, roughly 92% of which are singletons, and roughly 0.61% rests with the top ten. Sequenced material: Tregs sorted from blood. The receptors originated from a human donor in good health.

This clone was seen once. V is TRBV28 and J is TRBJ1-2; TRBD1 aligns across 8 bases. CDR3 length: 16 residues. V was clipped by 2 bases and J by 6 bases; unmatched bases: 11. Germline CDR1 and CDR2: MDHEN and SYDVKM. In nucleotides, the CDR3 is TGTGCCAGCAGTTTAGGATCAGGGGGCGCATTGCATGGCTACACCTTC. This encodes CASSLGSGGALHGYTF.

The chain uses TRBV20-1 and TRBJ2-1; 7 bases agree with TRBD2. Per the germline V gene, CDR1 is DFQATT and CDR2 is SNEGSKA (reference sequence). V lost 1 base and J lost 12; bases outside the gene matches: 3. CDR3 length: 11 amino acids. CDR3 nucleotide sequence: TGCAGTGCTAGAGTTCCTAGCGGGCAGTTCTTC. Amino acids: CSARVPSGQFF.

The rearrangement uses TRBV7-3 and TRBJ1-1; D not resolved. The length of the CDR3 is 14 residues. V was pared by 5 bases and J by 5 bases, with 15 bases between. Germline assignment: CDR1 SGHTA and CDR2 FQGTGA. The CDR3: CASSPADGITEAFF. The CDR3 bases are TGTGCCAGCAGCCCGGCCGACGGTATTACTGAAGCTTTCTTT. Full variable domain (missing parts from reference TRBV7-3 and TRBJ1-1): GAGVSQTPSNKVTEKGKYVELRCDPISGHTALYWYRQSLGQGPEFLIYFQGTGAADDSGLPNDRFFAVRPEGSVSTLKIQRTERGDSAVYLCASSPADGITEAFFGQGTRLTVV.

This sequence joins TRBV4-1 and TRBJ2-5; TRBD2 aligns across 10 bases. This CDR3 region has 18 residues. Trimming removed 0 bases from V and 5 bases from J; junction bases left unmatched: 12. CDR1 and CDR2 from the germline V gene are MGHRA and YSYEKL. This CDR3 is CASSQEGLGLAGEETQYF. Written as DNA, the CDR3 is TGCGCCAGCAGCCAAGAGGGTTTAGGTCTAGCGGGAGAGGAGACCCAGTACTTC.

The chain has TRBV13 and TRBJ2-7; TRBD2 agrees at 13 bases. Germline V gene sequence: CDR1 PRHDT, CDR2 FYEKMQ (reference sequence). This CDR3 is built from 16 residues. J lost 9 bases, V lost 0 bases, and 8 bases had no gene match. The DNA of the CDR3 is TGTGCCAGCAGCTTAGGCACGACTAGCGGGAGGATAGGGCAGTACTTC. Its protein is CASSLGTTSGRIGQYF.